The present T cell receptor beta chain was sequenced within a study of early T cells in non-severe SARS-CoV-2 infection. This clonotype was observed a few times. Germline V gene lookup returns CDR1 SQVTM and CDR2 ANQGSEA. The CDR3 runs 11 residues. Trimming removed 8 bases at V and 2 bases at J, with 10 bases between. Each CDR3 protein gets one entry after TCRdb re-called the 5' RACE reads with MiXCR. The sample consists of under 140,000 distinct CDR3 sequences, 10% to 15% of them appearing once. The clonotype comes from an adult who was a healthcare worker with PCR-confirmed SARS-CoV-2 infection or an uninfected control (not recorded which). The rearrangement joins TRBV29-1 to TRBJ2-7; possibly TRBD1 for D (5 bases). Sequencing was performed on whole blood, taken at baseline. DNA of the CDR3: TGCAGCTCCCCCAGGGCCTACGAGCAGTACTTC. Amino acid sequence: CSSPRAYEQYF.